This T cell receptor beta chain is drawn from a study of identifying expanded T cells in peripheral blood. The repertoire was sequenced with immunoSEQ multiplex PCR; TCRdb's copy has only in-frame clones and lacks some. This table has 83,000 or so clones, about 90% appearing once. No infections or other immune events were documented during collection. Study-level findings and limits: Technical replicates showed about 1.2 changed clones; around two weeks roughly 15; four weeks 19. Clone count variance between approximately two-week samples rose with total template count.

On this clone itself: What it binds is unknown.

Source material: blood. The sequence derives from a person aged 18 to 70 in good health.

The CDR3 sequence is CASSSGRGYGYTF. The CDR3 DNA is TGTGCCAGCAGCTCGGGACGGGGCTACGGCTACACCTTC. V gene TRBV5-6 combines with J gene TRBJ1-2; D may be TRBD1 (5 bases). Germline lookup yields CDR1 SGHDT and CDR2 YYEEEE. The CDR3 consists of 13 residues. The V gene lost 3 bases and the J gene lost 8 bases, with 14 bases spanning the gap.